The TCR beta chain described here comes from a study of T cells after yellow fever vaccination. TCRdb recomputed calls from the 5' RACE reads with MiXCR, one row per CDR3 protein. The sample shows 150,000 to 200,000 distinct CDR3 sequences, approximately 6.2% of them seen only once. In this sample, this clonotype turned up a few times. V was trimmed by 1 base and J by 5 bases, leaving 11 bases between them. From germline, CDR1 is SGHTA and CDR2 FQGNSA. The length of the CDR3 is 14 residues. Sample: CD4+ T cells sorted from PBMCs, taken on the day of the first yellow fever vaccination. The receptor comes from a man aged 18 to 30 who received the YFV17D yellow fever vaccine. The rearrangement uses TRBV7-2 and TRBJ2-5; D possibly matches TRBD1 or TRBD2 (5 bases each). The CDR3 region has the DNA TGTGCCAGCAGCTTAGGGGGGAGCGAGGAGACCCAGTACTTC. It yields the protein CASSLGGSEETQYF.